The clone carrying this T cell receptor (beta chain) came up many times. The time point is: newly diagnosed GD, antithyroid drugs for less than 3 months. Extracted RNA from PBMCs served as the source of the TCR library. This sample stems from a study of regulatory T cells in long-lasting Graves disease. TCR beta libraries were built with iRepertoire HTBI primers and Arm-PCR of CDR3 regions. TCRdb re-derived calls from the multiplex PCR reads in MiXCR, one entry per CDR3 protein. The repertoire holds more than 350,000 distinct CDR3 sequences, with just under 15% as singletons. The CDR3 is 15 amino acids. The V end lost 5 bases, the J end lost 5 bases, and 18 bases lay between the germline ends. These sequences were also reported in another study, on T cells in Graves' hyperthyroidism and ophthalmopathy. That study reports: During a first-round RT-PCR of the TCR CDR3, the HTBI primer set was used.

Here the sequenced sample was peripheral blood mononuclear cells (PBMCs), taken at new diagnosis, from a patient treated with antithyroid drugs. The gene calls are TRBV12-3 or TRBV12-4 and TRBJ1-1; tentatively, D is TRBD1 (5 bases). The receptor comes from a woman in her twenties or thirties with Graves disease. The CDR3 region is CASSPYQGEATEAFF. The DNA for the CDR3 is TGTGCCAGCAGTCCCTACCAAGGGGAGGCGACTGAAGCTTTCTTT.